The rows below give T cell receptor beta chains drawn from one sample of a study of cytotoxic CD8 clonotypes in ibrutinib-treated CLL. Assay used: immunoSEQ multiplex PCR; TCRdb lists only in-frame clones, some missing. The table has 160,000 or so clones, 81% seen once. Source: PBMCs, taken after 12 months of ibrutinib treatment. The receptors originated from a human donor with chronic lymphocytic leukemia. Both conserved end residues are part of each CDR3. A D gene is named only where the DNA matches it firmly.

d_call: TRBD1
v_call: TRBV19
cdr3_aa: CASSVSGTGQFNEQFF

d_call: .
v_call: TRBV2
cdr3_aa: CARQSNTEAFF

d_call: .
v_call: TRBV20-1
cdr3_aa: CRGIGYNEQFF

d_call: TRBD1
v_call: TRBV30
cdr3_aa: CAWSSPDRGDGYTF

d_call: .
v_call: TRBV27
cdr3_aa: CARVTGLSYNSPLHF

d_call: TRBD1
v_call: TRBV30
cdr3_aa: CAWGTERKGEAFF

d_call: .
v_call: TRBV15
cdr3_aa: CATSRDRSVTRELFF

d_call: .
v_call: TRBV7-6
cdr3_aa: CASSFFEGPYEQYF

d_call: .
v_call: TRBV7-2
cdr3_aa: CASSLQGGTDTQYF

d_call: .
v_call: TRBV7-2
cdr3_aa: CASSSGLSSDTQYF

d_call: .
v_call: TRBV7-9
cdr3_aa: CASSSLSGSNEQFF

d_call: .
v_call: TRBV28
cdr3_aa: CASSLLYKSYGYTF

d_call: .
v_call: TRBV19
cdr3_aa: CASSMAALLYNEQFF

d_call: .
v_call: TRBV2
cdr3_aa: CASSYDVMANVLTF

d_call: .
v_call: TRBV28
cdr3_aa: CASRQETQYF

d_call: TRBD2
v_call: TRBV28
cdr3_aa: CASSSTFVAGGDYNEQFF

d_call: .
v_call: TRBV7-2
cdr3_aa: CASSLAGAENSPLHF

d_call: .
v_call: TRBV4-2
cdr3_aa: CASSQEKGWNYGYTF

d_call: .
v_call: TRBV5-1
cdr3_aa: CASSLEPSNYGYTF

d_call: TRBD2
v_call: TRBV9
cdr3_aa: CASSVDDSGGSWSYF